The clone carrying this TCR beta chain was counted only a few times. The target antigen is unknown. The sample comes from a study of T cells in Graves' hyperthyroidism and ophthalmopathy. Notes on the study in general: Blood also carried most thyroid clonotypes expanded above 0.001. Through a model of 13 V-J features, ophthalmopathy was separated from stable hyperthyroidism.

Template material for amplifying TCR beta CDR3 regions consisted of RNA transcripts. First-round RT-PCR targeting the TCR CDR3 was performed with the HTBI primer set. A single record per CDR3 protein comes from TCRdb applying MiXCR to the multiplex PCR reads. The sample lists about 640,000 distinct CDR3 sequences; more than 14% were seen once. Trimming removed 6 bases at V and 0 bases at J, with 12 bases between. The CDR3 is 14 residues long. Germline V CDR1 and CDR2: DFQATT, SNEGSKA (reference sequence). Enrolled ophthalmopathy patients presented with a Clinical Activity Score of at least 3, a NOSPECS grade of at least 4, and disease duration under 3 months. Diagnoses used clinical symptoms, serum thyroxine and TRAb, thyroid ultrasound and orbital computed tomography.

Material for sequencing was blood. The sequence derives from a woman in her fifties or sixties with Graves' ophthalmopathy. The chain is built from TRBV20-1 and TRBJ1-5; a weak D match, TRBD1 (5 bases). The CDR3 here is CSALGGHSNQPQHF. In DNA, the CDR3 is TGCAGTGCACTCGGGGGTCATAGCAATCAGCCCCAGCATTTT.